The clone carrying this T cell receptor beta chain has just a few counts. The antigen is undetermined. The data are from a study of human T cells and chemical hapten exposure. Study overall: Patients were given diphenylcyclopropenone on the scalp weekly across the approximately 24-week study. Overall study results and limits: Expanded TCRs were compared with controls, and the expanded TCRs formed significantly more large CDR3 similarity clusters.

Trimming removed 7 bases at V and 10 bases at J, with 17 bases between. The CDR3 covers 13 residues. Time point noted: patch test 3, about 24 weeks after DPC sensitization. Regarding treatment: therapeutic diphenylcyclopropenone sensitization with weekly scalp DPC. Per the original data handling: Samples ranged from roughly 20,000 to 750,000 TCRs, with a median of 95,638. TCRdb independently ran MiXCR on the RACE reads; one entry per CDR3 protein. These V and J calls derive from TCRdb rather than the authors' analysis. The sample gives 90,000 to 140,000 distinct CDR3 sequences, less than 40% of which show up once; approximately 3% is in the top ten.

The sequencing here drew on whole blood, taken in connection with sensitization to the hapten diphenylcyclopropenone (DPC). The rearrangement joins TRBV12-3 or TRBV12-4 to TRBJ2-1; a possible D gene is TRBD2 (5 bases). The receptor was derived from a man in his forties with alopecia areata. Some clones in this sample may be carry-over from other donors' samples. In DNA form, the CDR3 reads TGTGCCAGCACTCTGGTACTAGTTCGCGAGCAGTTCTTC. Its translation is CASTLVLVREQFF.